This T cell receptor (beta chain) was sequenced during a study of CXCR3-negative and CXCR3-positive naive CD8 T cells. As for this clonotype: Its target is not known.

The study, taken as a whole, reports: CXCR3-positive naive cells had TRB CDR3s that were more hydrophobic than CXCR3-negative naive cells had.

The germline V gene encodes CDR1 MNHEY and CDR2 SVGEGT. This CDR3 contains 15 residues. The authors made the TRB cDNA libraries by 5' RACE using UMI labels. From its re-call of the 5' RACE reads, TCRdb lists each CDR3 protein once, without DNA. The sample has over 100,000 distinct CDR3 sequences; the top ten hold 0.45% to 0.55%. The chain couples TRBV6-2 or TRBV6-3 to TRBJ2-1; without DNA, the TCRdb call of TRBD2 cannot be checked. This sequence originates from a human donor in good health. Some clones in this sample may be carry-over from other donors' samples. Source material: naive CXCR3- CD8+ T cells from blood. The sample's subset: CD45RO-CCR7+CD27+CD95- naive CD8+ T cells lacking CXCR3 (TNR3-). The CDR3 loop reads CASSYFASGDNEQFF.